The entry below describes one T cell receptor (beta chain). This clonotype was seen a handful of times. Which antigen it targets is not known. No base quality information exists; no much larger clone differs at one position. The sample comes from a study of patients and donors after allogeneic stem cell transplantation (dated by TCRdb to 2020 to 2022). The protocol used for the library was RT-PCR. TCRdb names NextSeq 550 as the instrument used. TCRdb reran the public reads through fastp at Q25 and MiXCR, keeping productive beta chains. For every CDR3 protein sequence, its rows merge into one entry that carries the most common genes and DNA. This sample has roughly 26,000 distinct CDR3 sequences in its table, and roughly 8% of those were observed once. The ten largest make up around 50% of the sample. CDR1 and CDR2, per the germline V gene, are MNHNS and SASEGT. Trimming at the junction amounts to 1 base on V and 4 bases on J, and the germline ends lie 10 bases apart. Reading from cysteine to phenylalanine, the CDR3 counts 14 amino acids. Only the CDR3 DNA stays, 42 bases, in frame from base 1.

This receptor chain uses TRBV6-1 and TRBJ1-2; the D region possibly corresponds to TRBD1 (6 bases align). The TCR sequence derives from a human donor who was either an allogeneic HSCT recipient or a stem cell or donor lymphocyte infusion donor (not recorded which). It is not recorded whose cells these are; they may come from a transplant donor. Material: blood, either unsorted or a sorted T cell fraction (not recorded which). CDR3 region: CASSEVGRGYGYTF. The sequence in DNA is TGTGCCAGCAGTGAAGTGGGCAGGGGCTATGGCTACACCTTC.